These 28 T cell receptor beta chains share one sample of origin, sequenced in a study of identical twins. TCRdb reprocessed the 5' RACE reads with MiXCR, giving one entry per CDR3 protein. The sample has about 1.7 million distinct CDR3 sequences, around 33% seen once. The specimen was cord blood. The receptors here all came from a newborn girl in good health.

This clonotype was seen only a few times. V gene TRBV7-2 combines with J gene TRBJ2-1; D gene unclear. This CDR3 is 15 amino acids long. V was clipped by 4 bases and J by 0 bases, with 10 bases between them. CDR1 is SGHTA and CDR2 is FQGNSA in the germline V gene. CDR3 DNA: TGTGCCAGCAGCTCCGTAAGTCACTCCTACAATGAGCAGTTCTTC. Its translation is CASSSVSHSYNEQFF.

The genes are TRBV27 and TRBJ2-4, with 8 bases fitting TRBD2. The assigned J gene may be wrong: the sequence end matches TRBJ2-5 better. The CDR3 covers 14 residues. Germline loops: CDR1 MNHEY, CDR2 SMNVEV (reference sequence). In nucleotides, the CDR3 is TGTGCCAGCAGCCGTAGCGGGACGCGGGAGACCCAGTACTTC. It specifies CASSRSGTRETQYF.

This sequence joins TRBV6-5 and TRBJ1-1, with 7 bases fitting TRBD1. CDR1 and CDR2 from the germline V gene are MNHEY and SVGAGI. The CDR3 length is 13 residues. Trimming at V came to 2 bases and at J to 6 bases, leaving 3 bases not matched to a gene. CDR3 sequence reads: CASSYGTAPEAFF. In DNA form, the CDR3 reads TGTGCCAGCAGTTACGGGACAGCCCCTGAAGCTTTCTTT.

The chain recombines TRBV28 with TRBJ2-7; 10 nucleotides line up with TRBD2. Trimming removed 6 bases from V and 6 bases from J; junction bases left unmatched: 8. This CDR3 region has 14 residues. Per the germline V gene, CDR1 is MDHEN and CDR2 is SYDVKM. The CDR3 DNA sequence: TGTGCCAGCAGACCAGGGGGACTAGCGAGCGAGCAGTACTTC. It yields the protein CASRPGGLASEQYF.

This clonotype was detected a few times. The chain has TRBV28 and TRBJ1-3, with D hard to call. V lost 6 bases and J 5 bases, leaving 14 bases between the germline ends. This CDR3 has 14 residues. Germline V gene sequence: CDR1 MDHEN, CDR2 SYDVKM. The CDR3 nucleotides read TGTGCCAGCAGCATACCCACTTACAGAAACACCATATATTTT. Encoded protein: CASSIPTYRNTIYF.

Only a few counts were recorded for this clonotype. This chain joins TRBV20-1 and TRBJ1-2; D is ambiguous. The CDR3 length is 12 residues. The ends were cut back, 8 bases at V and 4 bases at J, with 14 bases in the middle. Germline V gives CDR1 DFQATT, CDR2 SNEGSKA (reference sequence). This CDR3 reads CSLMAGLYGYTF. The CDR3 bases are TGCAGTTTGATGGCTGGGCTCTATGGCTACACCTTC.

This clonotype was found a few times. The rearrangement joins TRBV20-1 to TRBJ2-7; 11 bases align to TRBD2. Germline CDR1 reads DFQATT; CDR2 reads SNEGSKA (reference sequence). J lost 2 bases, V lost 2 bases, and 5 bases had no gene match. This CDR3 has 15 amino acids. CDR3 amino acids: CSARSSTSGAYEQYF. CDR3 in DNA: TGCAGTGCTAGATCCTCGACTAGCGGGGCCTACGAGCAGTACTTC.

Here the CDR3 reads CASSASGAYNSPLHF. The CDR3 DNA follows: TGTGCCAGCAGCGCGTCCGGGGCCTATAATTCACCCCTCCACTTT. The genes are TRBV9 and TRBJ1-6; no firm D call. This CDR3 spans 15 amino acids. Germline-derived CDR1 and CDR2 are SGDLS and YYNGEE. V lost 3 bases and J lost 2, with 9 bases in between.

The chain links TRBV2 to TRBJ2-1; TRBD2 matches 11 bases. The germline CDR1 and CDR2 sequences are SNHLY and FYNNEI. The CDR3 has 15 amino acids. V trimming: 7 bases; J trimming: 6 bases; junction bases outside the gene matches: 8. CDR3 coding DNA: TGTGCCAGCATCTTGTCGGGACTAGCGGTCAATGAGCAGTTCTTC. Amino acids: CASILSGLAVNEQFF.

J is TRBJ2-1 and V is TRBV27; either TRBD1 or TRBD2 may fit D (5 bases each). Looked up from germline, CDR1 is MNHEY and CDR2 is SMNVEV (reference sequence). V was clipped by 8 bases and J by 6 bases, with 17 bases between them. The CDR3 contains 14 residues. This CDR3 reads CASSNRGSSNEQFF. The CDR3 DNA is TGTGCCAGCTCCAACCGGGGCTCGAGCAATGAGCAGTTCTTC.

The chain has TRBV6-5 and TRBJ1-5; D possibly corresponds to TRBD1 (5 bases). This CDR3 comprises 15 residues. With 6 bases removed from V and 0 bases from J, the gap between germline ends came to 12 bases. Germline CDR1 MNHEY, CDR2 SVGAGI. The CDR3 reads CASRRTSYSNQPQHF. CDR3 DNA sequence: TGTGCCAGCAGGAGGACAAGCTATAGCAATCAGCCCCAGCATTTT.

As regards this clonotype: A much larger clone differs by one base, so this may be a read error. The chain joins TRBV5-6 to TRBJ2-5; TRBD2 aligns across 8 bases. CDR1 is SGHDT and CDR2 is YYEEEE in the germline V gene. This CDR3 spans 14 amino acids. With 4 bases clipped from V and 3 bases from J, the junction kept 5 bases outside the gene matches. CDR3 loop: CASSLPTSEETQYF. The CDR3 DNA reads TGTGCCAGCAGCCTGCCGACTAGCGAAGAGACCCAGTACTTC.

This clonotype was seen only a few times. V is TRBV10-3 and J is TRBJ1-2, with a weak D call TRBD1 (5 bases). The germline gives CDR1 ENHRY, CDR2 SYGVKD. With 2 bases removed from V and 7 bases from J, the gap between germline ends came to 11 bases. The CDR3 sequence is 13 residues long. This CDR3 reads CAISEGGRVGYTF. The CDR3 DNA reads as TGTGCCATCAGTGAGGGCGGCAGGGTTGGCTACACCTTC.

The rearrangement joins TRBV12-3 or TRBV12-4 to TRBJ2-5; D gene uncertain. V lost 7 bases and J 1 base, leaving 13 bases between the germline ends. The CDR3 covers 14 residues. The CDR3 loop reads CASTQTGGQETQYF. In nucleotides, the CDR3 is TGTGCCAGCACCCAAACCGGTGGCCAAGAGACCCAGTACTTC.

This clonotype turned up a few times. The CDR3 spells CAISHPPSGALNTEAFF. The CDR3 region has the DNA TGTGCCATCTCCCATCCACCGTCGGGGGCCCTGAACACTGAAGCTTTCTTT. The chain uses TRBV10-3 and TRBJ1-1; possibly TRBD1 for D (6 bases). V was cut by 8 bases and J by 0 bases, with 22 bases left in between. The germline gives CDR1 ENHRY, CDR2 SYGVKD. The CDR3 contains 17 residues.

The genes are TRBV5-1 and TRBJ2-2; TRBD2 aligns across 13 bases. This CDR3 is built from 16 residues. The germline gives CDR1 SGHRS, CDR2 YFSETQ. J was trimmed by 3 bases and V by 4 bases; bases with no gene match: 3. The CDR3 bases are TGCGCCAGCAGCCCAGGGACTAGCGGGGACACCGGGGAGCTGTTTTTT. Its translation is CASSPGTSGDTGELFF.

This clonotype came up a few times. The chain joins TRBV12-5 to TRBJ2-3; 7 bases line up with TRBD1. Germline V gives CDR1 LGHNT, CDR2 FRNRAP. The CDR3 has 14 residues. The V segment lost 1 base and the J segment 5 bases; nucleotides outside the gene matches: 3. The chain's CDR3 is CASGLGQGEDTQYF. DNA of the CDR3: TGTGCTAGTGGTTTGGGACAGGGAGAAGATACGCAGTATTTT.

Concerning this clonotype itself: At one end the junction does not follow the germline gene, possibly because of a read error. The chain is built from TRBV7-2 and TRBJ1-2; TRBD1 might be the D (6 bases). This CDR3 has 18 residues. CDR1 and CDR2 from the germline V gene are SGHTA and FQGNSA. The CDR3 protein is CANSLVRAGVGPLYGYTF. The CDR3 DNA reads TGTGCCAACAGCTTAGTAAGGGCAGGGGTTGGTCCACTCTATGGCTACACCTTC. Full variable domain (rest looked up from reference TRBV7-2 and TRBJ1-2): GAGVSQSPSNKVTEKGKDVELRCDPISGHTALYWYRQSLGQGLEFLIYFQGNSAPDKSGLPSDRFSAERTGGSVSTLTIQRTQQEDSAVYLCANSLVRAGVGPLYGYTFGSGTRLTVV.

The rearrangement links TRBV14 to TRBJ2-7; 7 bases align to TRBD1. Unmatched junction bases numbered 6, after V lost 4 bases and J lost 3 bases. Germline V gene lookup returns CDR1 SGHDN and CDR2 FVKESK. The length of the CDR3 is 14 residues. The CDR3 sequence: CASSLIGGFYEQYF. CDR3 DNA: TGTGCCAGCAGCCTCATAGGGGGCTTCTACGAGCAGTACTTC.

The rearrangement uses TRBV4-1 and TRBJ1-1; D gene uncertain. The germline V gene has CDR1 MGHRA and CDR2 YSYEKL. This CDR3 is built from 16 residues. The V end was cut by 0 bases, the J end by 1 base, with 12 bases between. The CDR3 protein is CASSQDPRVRNTEAFF. Here the CDR3 DNA reads TGCGCCAGCAGCCAAGATCCAAGGGTAAGGAACACTGAAGCTTTCTTT.

The CDR3 is CASSAPRLAIYNEQFF. The CDR3 nucleotides are TGCGCCAGCAGCGCCCCGAGACTAGCCATCTACAATGAGCAGTTCTTC. This chain uses TRBV5-1 with TRBJ2-1, with 7 positions matching TRBD2. This CDR3 comprises 16 residues. Germline CDR1 is SGHRS and CDR2 is YFSETQ. The ends lost 4 bases at V and 3 bases at J; junction bases unmatched: 10. The whole variable domain, filled in from reference TRBV5-1 and TRBJ2-1, reads KAGVTQTPRYLIKTRGQQVTLSCSPISGHRSVSWYQQTPGQGLQFLFEYFSETQRNKGNFPGRFSGRQFSNSRSEMNVSTLELGDSALYLCASSAPRLAIYNEQFFGPGTRLTVL.

The rearrangement joins TRBV2 to TRBJ2-2; D is uncertain. Trimming took 10 bases from V and 4 from J, leaving 10 bases between them. This CDR3 is built from 12 residues. The germline V gene encodes CDR1 SNHLY and CDR2 FYNNEI. The CDR3 sequence: CATVQTTGELFF. The DNA for the CDR3 is TGTGCCACCGTTCAAACCACCGGGGAGCTGTTTTTT.

This clonotype has more than one count but fewer than ten. V usage is TRBV27 and J usage is TRBJ1-4, with TRBD1 identical over 10 bases. Trimming cost V 6 bases and J 7 bases; bases outside gene matches: 5. Germline V gene sequence: CDR1 MNHEY, CDR2 SMNVEV (reference sequence). The CDR3 totals 14 residues. The CDR3 sequence is CASSSGTGAEKLFF. The CDR3 DNA reads TGTGCCAGCAGCTCCGGGACAGGGGCTGAAAAACTGTTTTTT.

The gene calls are TRBV4-1 and TRBJ2-7; a weak D match, TRBD2 (6 bases). This CDR3 region has 15 residues. Deletions cut 0 bases from V and 5 bases from J, with 14 bases between. Germline loops: CDR1 MGHRA, CDR2 YSYEKL. The CDR3 loop is CASSQDWWSGDEQYF. The CDR3 bases are TGCGCCAGCAGCCAAGATTGGTGGTCGGGGGACGAGCAGTACTTC.

The chain has TRBV5-1 and TRBJ2-1; 14 bases map to TRBD2. The germline CDR1 and CDR2 sequences are SGHRS and YFSETQ. This CDR3 contains 14 residues. Trimming cost V 0 bases and J 13 bases; bases outside gene matches: 3. This CDR3 is CASSLGLAGGVQFF. DNA for the CDR3: TGCGCCAGCAGCTTGGGACTAGCGGGAGGGGTACAGTTCTTC.

This clonotype showed up just once. The V and J genes are TRBV4-2 and TRBJ2-2; D unclear. The germline gives CDR1 LGHNA, CDR2 YNFKEQ. Trimming cost V 0 bases and J 0 bases, with 11 bases left between them. This CDR3 is 17 amino acids long. The CDR3 spells CASSQEVGRPNTGELFF. CDR3 coding DNA: TGTGCCAGCAGCCAAGAGGTAGGCAGGCCGAACACCGGGGAGCTGTTTTTT.

The genes are TRBV7-2 and TRBJ2-3, with D uncertain. Germline V CDR1 and CDR2: SGHTA, FQGNSA. CDR3 length: 15 amino acids. Trimming took 2 bases from V and 1 from J, leaving 10 bases between them. The DNA of the CDR3 is TGTGCCAGCAGCTTATTTTCTGGGGGCACAGATACGCAGTATTTT. It encodes CASSLFSGGTDTQYF. Full variable domain (remainder filled in from reference TRBV7-2 and TRBJ2-3): GAGVSQSPSNKVTEKGKDVELRCDPISGHTALYWYRQSLGQGLEFLIYFQGNSAPDKSGLPSDRFSAERTGGSVSTLTIQRTQQEDSAVYLCASSLFSGGTDTQYFGPGTRLTVL.

This clonotype was counted only a few times. The chain joins TRBV12-3 or TRBV12-4 to TRBJ2-3; 9 nucleotides line up with TRBD1. V was clipped by 3 bases and J by 10 bases; unmatched bases: 14. There are 16 residues in the CDR3. CDR3 loop: CASSFVTGGTGKAQYF. The CDR3 DNA sequence: TGTGCCAGCAGTTTTGTAACAGGGGGCACGGGTAAGGCGCAGTATTTT.